These 30 T cell receptor beta chains originate from one sample sequenced in a study of graft-versus-host responses after intestinal transplantation (dated by TCRdb to the early 2020s). Receptors were amplified or captured by the immunoSEQ multiplex PCR assay. This is the immuneACCESS table as TCRdb keeps it, with only in-frame sequences that have V and J called. A part of the clones is gone; compared with another copy, unresolved V genes explain less than half, and the rest is unexplained. Within this sample are about 25,000 clones, with 90% to 95% of them counted one time only. The ten largest clones capture roughly 0.89% of the sample. The material was PBMCs, obtained around 30 days after intestinal transplant. These receptor sequences come from a human patient who received an intestinal transplant, so some T cells may come from the graft donor.

The V and J genes are TRBV7-9 and TRBJ1-1; possibly TRBD1 for D (5 bases). CDR1 and CDR2 (germline): SEHNR, FQNEAQ (reference sequence). This CDR3 region has 13 residues. The V and J ends lost 3 bases and 6 bases respectively, with 11 bases between them. CDR3 in amino acids: CASSLGVFPEAFF. In DNA, the CDR3 is TGTGCCAGCAGCTTGGGGGTATTTCCTGAAGCTTTCTTT.

The chain uses TRBV12-5 and TRBJ1-3, with D possibly TRBD1 on 5 matching bases. CDR3 length equals 15 residues. With 5 bases removed from V and 2 bases from J, the gap between germline ends came to 13 bases. The V gene's germline CDR1 is LGHNT and CDR2 FRNRAP. The CDR3 nucleotides are TGTGCTAGTGGTCTGGGGACGGGGACTGGAAACACCATATATTTT. It encodes CASGLGTGTGNTIYF.

The V and J genes are TRBV19 and TRBJ2-7, with D possibly being TRBD2 (5 bases). The CDR3 loop spans 11 amino acids. Deletions cut 5 bases from V and 5 bases from J, with 7 bases between. Germline CDR1 is LNHDA and CDR2 is SQIVND (reference sequence). The CDR3 here is CASSSGNEQYF. CDR3 sequence (DNA): TGTGCCAGTAGTTCCGGGAACGAGCAGTACTTC. Drawing the rest from reference TRBV19 and TRBJ2-7, the complete variable domain is DGGITQSPKYLFRKEGQNVTLSCEQNLNHDAMYWYRQDPGQGLRLIYYSQIVNDFQKGDIAEGYSVSREKKESFPLTVTSAQKNPTAFYLCASSSGNEQYFGPGTRLTVT.

This chain uses TRBV27 with TRBJ1-5; weak D call: TRBD1 (6 bases). V lost 5 bases to trimming and J lost 7 bases, with 15 bases between them. Germline V gene sequence: CDR1 MNHEY, CDR2 SMNVEV (reference sequence). This CDR3 has 14 residues. The CDR3 DNA sequence: TGTGCCAGCAGTCCCACCGGGGGGCTGCAGCCCCAGCATTTT. This translates into CASSPTGGLQPQHF.

This clone appeared a single time. The chain employs TRBV10-3 and TRBJ2-1, with D perhaps matching TRBD2 (6 bases). The CDR3 extends over 15 amino acids. Germline CDR1 ENHRY, CDR2 SYGVKD. V lost 2 bases to trimming and J lost 7 bases, with 15 bases between them. As DNA, the CDR3 is TGTGCCATCAGTGAGACAACCGGGACTCCAAATGAGCAGTTCTTC. The encoded protein is CAISETTGTPNEQFF.

This chain links TRBV7-2 with TRBJ2-7; a possible D gene is TRBD1 (5 bases). The CDR3 spans 14 residues. Germline V gives CDR1 SGHTA, CDR2 FQGNSA. The V end lost 5 bases, the J end lost 0 bases, and 11 bases lay between the germline ends. The CDR3 is CASSPRQLSYEQYF. CDR3 nucleotide sequence: TGTGCCAGCAGCCCACGACAGCTCTCCTACGAGCAGTACTTC.

This chain connects TRBV5-8 to TRBJ2-7; 10 bases are a match to TRBD1. Germline CDR1 and CDR2: SGHTS and YDEGEE. After removal of 4 bases from V and 7 bases from J, the junction contained 8 bases not matched to a gene. This CDR3 is 14 amino acids long. Here the CDR3 reads CASSQRQGAGEQYF. CDR3 DNA sequence: TGTGCCAGCAGCCAACGACAGGGGGCGGGGGAGCAGTACTTC.

The genes are TRBV19 and TRBJ1-2; D gene uncertain. CDR1 and CDR2 (germline): LNHDA, SQIVND (reference sequence). V was shortened by 3 bases and J by 2 bases, with 13 bases between the two germline ends. The CDR3 runs to 15 residues. The CDR3 DNA reads as TGTGCCAGTAGTATGGGTAAGGAACGGAACTATGGCTACACCTTC. Residues: CASSMGKERNYGYTF.

The rearrangement links TRBV14 to TRBJ2-7; 7 bases line up with TRBD1. V was clipped by 4 bases and J by 2 bases; unmatched bases: 5. This CDR3 has 14 residues. Germline V gives CDR1 SGHDN, CDR2 FVKESK. The chain's CDR3 is CASSPHRGAYEQYF. The CDR3 DNA reads as TGTGCCAGCAGCCCCCACAGGGGAGCCTACGAGCAGTACTTC.

In its sample, this clone was seen once. This sequence joins TRBV11-2 and TRBJ2-7; 9 bases agree with TRBD1. The length of the CDR3 is 15 residues. Losses at the gene ends were 5 bases for V and 1 base for J; bases not matched to a gene: 6. Germline loops: CDR1 SGHAT, CDR2 FQNNGV. The chain's CDR3 is CASSTRDRGSYEQYF. Here the CDR3 DNA reads TGTGCCAGCAGCACCCGAGACAGGGGGTCCTACGAGCAGTACTTC.

As concerns this clone: Distinct nucleotide sequences in the sample also encode this CDR3. CDR3 nucleotide sequence: TGCGCCAGCAGCCAAGACGCCGCAGGAAGCCAGCCCCAGCATTTT. Translation gives CASSQDAAGSQPQHF. V usage is TRBV4-1 and J usage is TRBJ1-5; D gene uncertain. V lost 0 bases and J 7 bases, leaving 13 bases between the germline ends. In germline, CDR1 is MGHRA, CDR2 YSYEKL. The CDR3 extends over 15 amino acids.

The genes are TRBV6-1 and TRBJ2-7; D is unclear. Trimming cost V 8 bases and J 6 bases, with 23 bases left between them. The CDR3 consists of 15 residues. From germline, CDR1 is MNHNS and CDR2 SASEGT. This chain's CDR3 is CASRARAPALGEQYF. CDR3 nucleotide sequence: TGTGCCAGCCGGGCGAGAGCGCCGGCTTTAGGCGAGCAGTACTTC.

The chain carries TRBV30 and TRBJ1-1; TRBD1 is a possible D gene (5 bases). The germline V gene has CDR1 GTSNPN and CDR2 SVGIG (reference sequence). Trimming removed 0 bases from V and 5 bases from J, with 10 bases in between. The CDR3 runs to 13 residues. In nucleotides, the CDR3 is TGTGCCTGGAGTGTAGGGGAGGGTACTGAAGCTTTCTTT. Its protein product is CAWSVGEGTEAFF.

The chain links TRBV7-8 to TRBJ2-7; D not resolved. Germline V gene lookup returns CDR1 SGHVS and CDR2 FQNEAQ. The CDR3 length is 11 residues. The V and J ends lost 1 base and 6 bases respectively, with 4 bases between them. CDR3 protein: CASSLGPEQYF. CDR3 in DNA: TGTGCCAGCAGCTTAGGCCCCGAGCAGTACTTC.

The V and J genes are TRBV4-1 and TRBJ1-4; TRBD1 agrees at 11 bases. This CDR3 has 14 residues. The germline V gene encodes CDR1 MGHRA and CDR2 YSYEKL. J gave up 8 bases and V 4 bases, and 3 bases lay outside the gene matches. CDR3 loop: CASSPRTGGEKLFF. The DNA for the CDR3 is TGCGCCAGCAGCCCTCGGACAGGGGGCGAAAAACTGTTTTTT.

The chain recombines TRBV7-2 with TRBJ2-1, with D possibly TRBD1 on 6 matching bases. V was cut by 1 base and J by 2 bases, with 9 bases left in between. Germline V CDR1 and CDR2: SGHTA, FQGNSA. This CDR3 spans 15 amino acids. CDR3 nucleotide sequence: TGTGCCAGCAGCTTAGAGAGGGACACCTACAATGAGCAGTTCTTC. As protein: CASSLERDTYNEQFF.

This clone came up once. The chain carries TRBV30 and TRBJ2-7, with TRBD1 matching 7 bases. CDR3 length equals 15 residues. Per the germline V gene, CDR1 is GTSNPN and CDR2 is SVGIG (reference sequence). The junction had 9 bases not matched to a gene; V was cut back by 2 bases and J by 2 bases. The CDR3 loop is CAWSPLVQGAYEQYF. DNA for the CDR3: TGTGCCTGGAGTCCTCTCGTGCAGGGGGCCTACGAGCAGTACTTC.

V gene TRBV4-1 combines with J gene TRBJ2-7; D is ambiguous. V gave up 2 bases and J gave up 4 bases, with 12 bases separating them. Germline-derived CDR1 and CDR2 are MGHRA and YSYEKL. The CDR3 spans 14 residues. The DNA for the CDR3 is TGCGCCAGCAGCCAAAAGTCCAGTTCGTACGAGCAGTACTTC. Its translation is CASSQKSSSYEQYF.

The gene calls are TRBV19 and TRBJ2-7; no reliable D call. From germline, CDR1 is LNHDA and CDR2 SQIVND (reference sequence). The CDR3 loop spans 13 amino acids. Trimming took 3 bases from V and 2 from J, leaving 8 bases between them. The CDR3: CASSIQVTYEQYF. In DNA, the CDR3 is TGTGCCAGTAGTATCCAGGTCACCTACGAGCAGTACTTC.

V is TRBV28 and J is TRBJ1-1, with D perhaps TRBD1 (5 bases). In germline, CDR1 is MDHEN, CDR2 SYDVKM. V was shortened by 3 bases and J by 0 bases, with 8 bases between the two germline ends. There are 14 residues in the CDR3. The CDR3 spells CASSFRALNTEAFF. The CDR3 DNA reads as TGTGCCAGCAGTTTCAGGGCCCTGAACACTGAAGCTTTCTTT.

V is TRBV28 and J is TRBJ1-5, with TRBD1 matching 8 bases. Germline trimming cut 5 bases from V and 3 bases from J; bases unmatched to any gene: 9. The CDR3 is 16 amino acids. In germline, CDR1 is MDHEN, CDR2 SYDVKM. In nucleotides, the CDR3 is TGTGCCAGCAGTCCACGGGACAGGTACCTCAATCAGCCCCAGCATTTT. It codes for CASSPRDRYLNQPQHF.

V is TRBV7-2 and J is TRBJ2-1; D not resolved. This CDR3 contains 18 residues. Germline lookup yields CDR1 SGHTA and CDR2 FQGNSA. Trimming took off 5 bases at V and 0 bases at J, with 20 bases between the two ends. The CDR3 loop is CASSPDGHRSLSYNEQFF. The CDR3 nucleotides are TGTGCCAGCAGCCCAGATGGGCACAGATCCCTCTCCTACAATGAGCAGTTCTTC.

This chain joins TRBV7-9 and TRBJ2-1, with D tentatively TRBD1 (6 bases). This CDR3 spans 15 amino acids. V lost 1 base, J lost 5 bases, and 12 bases lay in between. From germline, CDR1 is SEHNR and CDR2 FQNEAQ (reference sequence). CDR3 nucleotides: TGTGCCAGCAGCTTAGGGGGACAAGGGGACAATGAGCAGTTCTTC. Translated, it gives CASSLGGQGDNEQFF.

The J gene is TRBJ2-7, the V gene TRBV28; D call uncertain. The germline V and J ends were trimmed by 2 bases and 3 bases, with 5 bases remaining between them. CDR1 is MDHEN, CDR2 SYDVKM, per germline. The CDR3 runs to 12 residues. The CDR3 loop is CASSLVDYEQYF. CDR3 nucleotide sequence: TGTGCCAGCAGTTTAGTAGACTACGAGCAGTACTTC.

The chain carries TRBV7-2 and TRBJ1-2; unclear D gene. Trimming removed 3 bases at V and 8 bases at J, with 13 bases between. This CDR3 comprises 13 residues. Germline V gives CDR1 SGHTA, CDR2 FQGNSA. The CDR3: CASSLEAGRGYTF. CDR3 nucleotide sequence: TGTGCCAGCAGCTTGGAAGCAGGACGGGGCTACACCTTC.

This clone appeared a few times. V is TRBV10-2 and J is TRBJ2-7; the D gene is possibly TRBD2 (6 bases). V lost 5 bases to trimming and J lost 3 bases, with 14 bases between them. The germline CDR1 and CDR2 sequences are WSHSY and SAAADI. The CDR3 consists of 14 residues. The CDR3 sequence is CASSPGTVLYEQYF. The DNA of the CDR3 is TGCGCCAGCAGTCCCGGGACTGTCCTCTACGAGCAGTACTTC.

The chain employs TRBV27 and TRBJ1-1; no reliable D call. The CDR3 length is 14 residues. The V end was cut by 6 bases, the J end by 1 base, with 12 bases between. Looked up from germline, CDR1 is MNHEY and CDR2 is SMNVEV (reference sequence). Here the CDR3 DNA reads TGTGCCAGCAGCCCGGGCTTTGGGAACACTGAAGCTTTCTTT. Its protein is CASSPGFGNTEAFF.

This rearrangement joins TRBV5-1 to TRBJ1-3; D is unclear. Between the trimmed V and J ends, which lost 0 bases and 8 bases, there was a span of 15 bases. CDR3 length equals 15 residues. Germline V gene lookup returns CDR1 SGHRS and CDR2 YFSETQ. DNA for the CDR3: TGCGCCAGCAGCTTGGATGGGAGCCCTGGGGACACCATATATTTT. Protein product: CASSLDGSPGDTIYF.

This chain links TRBV2 with TRBJ1-2; no definite D call. The CDR3 extends over 14 amino acids. Germline CDR1 SNHLY, CDR2 FYNNEI. V dropped 8 bases and J dropped 7 bases, with 20 bases sitting between them. The CDR3 spells CASRGQDHFGGYTF. CDR3 in DNA: TGTGCCAGCCGGGGTCAGGACCACTTTGGTGGCTACACCTTC.

This chain links TRBV5-4 with TRBJ2-1; D remains unclear. The CDR3 loop spans 12 amino acids. Trimming removed 2 bases from V and 10 bases from J, with 10 bases in between. Germline lookup yields CDR1 SGHNT and CDR2 YYREEE (reference sequence). DNA of the CDR3: TGTGCCAGCAGCTTTATTGACCGCGAGCAGTTCTTC. Amino acids: CASSFIDREQFF.